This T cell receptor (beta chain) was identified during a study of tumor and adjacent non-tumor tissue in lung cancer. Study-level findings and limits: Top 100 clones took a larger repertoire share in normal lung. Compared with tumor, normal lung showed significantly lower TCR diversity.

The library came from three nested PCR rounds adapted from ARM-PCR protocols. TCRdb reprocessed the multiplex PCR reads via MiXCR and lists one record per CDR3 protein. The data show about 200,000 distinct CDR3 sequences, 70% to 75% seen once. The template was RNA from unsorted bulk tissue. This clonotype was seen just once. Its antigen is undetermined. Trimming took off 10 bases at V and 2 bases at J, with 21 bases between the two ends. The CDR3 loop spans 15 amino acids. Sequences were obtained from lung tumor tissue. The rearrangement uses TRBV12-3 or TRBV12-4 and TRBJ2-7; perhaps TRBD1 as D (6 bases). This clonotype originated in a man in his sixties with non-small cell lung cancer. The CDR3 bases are TGTGCCAACAACAAACCGGGACATGGCGCCTACGAGCAGTACTTC. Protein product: CANNKPGHGAYEQYF.